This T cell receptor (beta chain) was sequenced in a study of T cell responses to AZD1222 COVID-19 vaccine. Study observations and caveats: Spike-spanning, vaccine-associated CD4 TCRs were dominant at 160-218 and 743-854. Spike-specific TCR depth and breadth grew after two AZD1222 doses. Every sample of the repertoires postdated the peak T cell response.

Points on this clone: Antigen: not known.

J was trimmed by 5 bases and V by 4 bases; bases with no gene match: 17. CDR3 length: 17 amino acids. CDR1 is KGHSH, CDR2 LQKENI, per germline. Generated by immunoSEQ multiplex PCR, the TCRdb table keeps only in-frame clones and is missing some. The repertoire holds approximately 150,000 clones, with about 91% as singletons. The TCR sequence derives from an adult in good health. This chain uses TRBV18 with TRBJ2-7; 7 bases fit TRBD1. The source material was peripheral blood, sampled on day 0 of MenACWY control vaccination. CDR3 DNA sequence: TGTGCCAGCTCACGGGACAGAGCACCCGCCGGGTTGGACGAGCAGTACTTC. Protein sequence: CASSRDRAPAGLDEQYF.